Sequencing of this TCR beta chain was carried out in a study of blood T cell repertoires in COVID-19. The overall study: From the United States, Italy and Spain came samples of acute and convalescent COVID-19.

Measured with immunoSEQ multiplex PCR; TCRdb has only the in-frame clones, and not every one. This table has about 220,000 clones, more than 75% appearing once. The germline CDR1 and CDR2 sequences are SEHNR and FQNEAQ (reference sequence). The CDR3 is 13 amino acids. The J segment lost 11 bases and the V segment lost 2 bases, leaving 2 bases of the junction unmatched. This clone came up once. The chain employs TRBV7-9 and TRBJ1-6, with 8 bases matching TRBD1. The sequenced material came from peripheral blood. The origin of this receptor is a woman of 80 years or more with COVID-19, enrolled during active disease. CDR3 coding DNA: TGTGCCAGCAGCTTACAGGGGGCTACACCCCTCCACTTT. Translation gives CASSLQGATPLHF.